Presented here are 19 T cell receptor beta chains from one specimen sequenced in a study of beta chain features in type 1 diabetes (dated by TCRdb to the late 2010s). Preparation of the library involved the immunoSEQ multiplex PCR assay. The High Capacity cDNA Reverse Transcription Kit was used to reverse transcribe all of the isolated RNA, meaning that expressed TCRB transcripts were what got sequenced. Here the immuneACCESS table is served through TCRdb, limited to in-frame sequences with V and J called. Missing clones are a known gap in these copies; in checked studies unresolved V genes cover under half, and the rest lacks a known reason. The sample table holds around 350,000 clones, of which roughly 13% were seen once. The top ten constitute approximately 0.015% of the sample. The specimen was naive CD4+ T cells from blood. The cell subset or site label on this specimen signifies: true naive CD4+ T cells. The receptors were sampled from a man between 18 and 35 years old in good health.

This clone was seen only a few times. In DNA form, the CDR3 reads TGTGCCAGCAGCGCCAGGACAGAGAACACTGAAGCTTTCTTT. The encoded protein is CASSARTENTEAFF. The chain recombines TRBV7-9 with TRBJ1-1, with D perhaps TRBD1 (6 bases). This CDR3 spans 14 amino acids. Germline CDR1 reads SEHNR; CDR2 reads FQNEAQ (reference sequence). V was clipped by 5 bases and J by 1 base, with 11 bases between them.

Only a few counts were recorded for this clone. The CDR3 DNA is TGTGCCTGGAGCGCAGGGGGCGACGGTGAAAAACTGTTTTTT. Protein sequence: CAWSAGGDGEKLFF. This chain connects TRBV30 to TRBJ1-4; TRBD1 matches at 8 bases. This CDR3 has 14 amino acids. The germline gives CDR1 GTSNPN, CDR2 SVGIG (reference sequence). J lost 7 bases, V lost 3 bases, and 7 bases had no gene match. Together with reference TRBV30 and TRBJ1-4, the CDR3 gives the full variable domain: SQTIHQWPATLVQPVGSPLSLECTVEGTSNPNLYWYRQAAGRGLQLLFYSVGIGQISSEVPQNLSASRPQDRQFILSSKKLLLSDSGFYLCAWSAGGDGEKLFFGSGTQLSVL.

This clone was recorded a few times. J is TRBJ2-2 and V is TRBV9; the match to TRBD1 covers 7 bases. The CDR3 runs to 15 residues. The germline gives CDR1 SGDLS, CDR2 YYNGEE. V was pared by 3 bases and J by 4 bases, with 6 bases of the junction left unmatched. In DNA, the CDR3 is TGTGCCAGCAGCGCAGGGGACAGCTTCACCGGGGAGCTGTTTTTT. Its translation: CASSAGDSFTGELFF.

The rearrangement links TRBV5-1 to TRBJ2-4; 7 nucleotides match TRBD2. In germline, CDR1 is SGHRS, CDR2 YFSETQ. The CDR3 covers 14 residues. V shed 5 bases, J shed 7 bases, and the junction held 9 bases outside the gene matches. CDR3 nucleotides: TGCGCCAGCAGTTATCTAGCGGAAGGGAACATTCAGTACTTC. This translates into CASSYLAEGNIQYF.

In its sample, this clone was seen a few times. The chain couples TRBV6-6 to TRBJ2-5; 10 nucleotides match TRBD2. The CDR3 has 12 residues. Trimming took 7 bases from V and 5 from J; bases not matched to a gene: 1. Germline CDR1 and CDR2: MNHNY and SVGAGI (reference sequence). Here the CDR3 reads CASTSGGETQYF. The CDR3 nucleotides are TGTGCCAGCACTAGCGGGGGTGAGACCCAGTACTTC.

This clone was picked up a small number of times. The chain links TRBV28 to TRBJ1-4; 11 bases match TRBD1. The CDR3 consists of 17 residues. With V trimmed by 6 bases and J by 2 bases, 8 bases remained unmatched. CDR1 and CDR2 (germline): MDHEN, SYDVKM. Written as DNA, the CDR3 is TGTGCCAGCAGCACCGGGACAGGGGGTATTACTAATGAAAAACTGTTTTTT. It specifies CASSTGTGGITNEKLFF.

On this clone itself: The sample contains more than one DNA sequence encoding this CDR3. This rearrangement joins TRBV7-2 to TRBJ1-1; D not certain. Germline CDR1 SGHTA, CDR2 FQGNSA. The CDR3 is 13 residues long. V gave up 2 bases and J gave up 3 bases, with 7 bases separating them. The CDR3, as DNA: TGTGCCAGCAGCTTATCTCGTGACACTGAAGCTTTCTTT. Protein product: CASSLSRDTEAFF.

The chain has TRBV15 and TRBJ1-1; D unclear. Trimming pared 0 bases from V and 4 bases from J, leaving 9 bases between. Germline-derived CDR1 and CDR2 are LNHNV and YYDKDF (reference sequence). This CDR3 has 14 residues. DNA of the CDR3: TGTGCCACCAGCAGAGATCTAGGGAGCACTGAAGCTTTCTTT. This sequence encodes CATSRDLGSTEAFF.

In this sample, this clone turned up a few times. The V and J genes are TRBV28 and TRBJ1-2, with 7 bases lining up with TRBD1. This CDR3 has 13 amino acids. With V trimmed by 5 bases and J by 7 bases, 7 bases remained unmatched. Germline lookup yields CDR1 MDHEN and CDR2 SYDVKM. The CDR3 bases are TGTGCCAGCAGTCTCCGACAGGGTGCTGGCTACACCTTC. This gives the protein CASSLRQGAGYTF.

Only a few counts were recorded for this clone. This sequence joins TRBV28 and TRBJ2-6; TRBD1 is a possible D gene (6 bases). Germline V gives CDR1 MDHEN, CDR2 SYDVKM. Trimming pared 8 bases from V and 4 bases from J, leaving 24 bases between. There are 18 residues in the CDR3. The CDR3 reads CASLAAPGDVSGANVLTF. The CDR3 DNA follows: TGTGCCAGCTTAGCCGCGCCAGGGGATGTTTCGGGGGCCAACGTCCTGACTTTC. Full variable domain (outside the CDR3, taken from reference TRBV28 and TRBJ2-6): DVKVTQSSRYLVKRTGEKVFLECVQDMDHENMFWYRQDPGLGLRLIYFSYDVKMKEKGDIPEGYSVSREKKERFSLILESASTNQTSMYLCASLAAPGDVSGANVLTFGAGSRLTVL.

This clone was recorded a few times. One junction end disagrees with the germline gene, perhaps due to a read error. The chain employs TRBV10-3 and TRBJ1-2, with 7 bases that match TRBD1. This CDR3 has 11 amino acids. Germline V gene lookup returns CDR1 ENHRY and CDR2 SYGVKD. CDR3 sequence: CAISESTGQNF. For the CDR3, the DNA is TGTGCCATCAGTGAGTCAACGGGACAGAACTTC.

This clone was counted a few times. The chain couples TRBV5-4 to TRBJ2-7; possibly TRBD1 for D (6 bases). Per germline, CDR1 SGHNT and CDR2 YYREEE (reference sequence). The CDR3 loop spans 14 amino acids. V was pared by 6 bases and J by 2 bases, with 15 bases between. In DNA form, the CDR3 reads TGTGCCAGCACGACTTCCAGGGGCGCCTACGAGCAGTACTTC. Residues: CASTTSRGAYEQYF.

The chain links TRBV30 to TRBJ1-2, with TRBD1 as a possible D gene (5 bases). Trimming took 8 bases from V and 2 from J, leaving 18 bases between them. The CDR3 has 14 amino acids. Germline values: CDR1 GTSNPN, CDR2 SVGIG (reference sequence). Here the CDR3 reads CAGWKGHINYGYTF. In DNA, the CDR3 is TGTGCCGGTTGGAAGGGGCATATCAACTATGGCTACACCTTC.

This clone showed up just a few times. The CDR3: CASSRGGTLSYEQYF. Here the CDR3 DNA reads TGTGCCAGCAGCAGGGGGGGGACTCTTTCCTACGAGCAGTACTTC. This chain links TRBV7-9 with TRBJ2-7; possibly TRBD2 for D (7 bases). V was clipped by 5 bases and J by 1 base, with 15 bases between them. This CDR3 has 15 amino acids. Germline V gene sequence: CDR1 SEHNR, CDR2 FQNEAQ (reference sequence). The variable domain in full, completed from reference TRBV7-9 and TRBJ2-7, reads DTGVSQNPRHKITKRGQNVTFRCDPISEHNRLYWYRQTLGQGPEFLTYFQNEAQLEKSRLLSDRFSAERPKGSFSTLEIQRTEQGDSAMYLCASSRGGTLSYEQYFGPGTRLTVT.

This chain uses TRBV28 with TRBJ1-1; D gene unclear. V lost 8 bases and J lost 1, with 5 bases in between. Germline CDR1 is MDHEN and CDR2 is SYDVKM. The CDR3 totals 11 residues. The CDR3 protein is CASGENTEAFF. The DNA of the CDR3 is TGTGCCAGCGGAGAGAACACTGAAGCTTTCTTT.

This clone was picked up a small number of times. This rearrangement joins TRBV4-3 to TRBJ2-7, with 9 nucleotides matching TRBD2. In germline, CDR1 is LGHNA, CDR2 YSLEER. Trimming removed 0 bases from V and 6 bases from J; junction bases left unmatched: 3. The CDR3 is made up of 14 amino acids. The CDR3 loop reads CASSQDSGSSEQYF. The DNA for the CDR3 is TGCGCCAGCAGCCAAGATAGCGGGAGTAGCGAGCAGTACTTC.

V usage is TRBV30 and J usage is TRBJ1-5; D perhaps matches TRBD1 (5 bases). V was clipped by 2 bases and J by 6 bases, with 17 bases between them. The CDR3 totals 15 residues. CDR1 GTSNPN and CDR2 SVGIG come from the germline V gene (reference sequence). The CDR3 sequence: CAWSQSGWSAQPQHF. CDR3 nucleotide sequence: TGTGCCTGGAGTCAATCAGGGTGGTCTGCTCAGCCCCAGCATTTT.

This chain uses TRBV28 with TRBJ2-1; maybe TRBD1 (6 bases). Germline CDR1 is MDHEN and CDR2 is SYDVKM. Trimming cost V 5 bases and J 0 bases, with 14 bases left between them. CDR3 size: 16 residues. Here the CDR3 reads CASSLDQGSSYNEQFF. The CDR3 DNA follows: TGTGCCAGCAGTCTAGATCAGGGGAGCTCCTACAATGAGCAGTTCTTC. The whole variable domain, remainder taken from reference TRBV28 and TRBJ2-1, is DVKVTQSSRYLVKRTGEKVFLECVQDMDHENMFWYRQDPGLGLRLIYFSYDVKMKEKGDIPEGYSVSREKKERFSLILESASTNQTSMYLCASSLDQGSSYNEQFFGPGTRLTVL.

The rearrangement joins TRBV18 to TRBJ1-3; possible D gene TRBD1, 6 bases. The CDR3 extends over 14 amino acids. The germline V gene encodes CDR1 KGHSH and CDR2 LQKENI. The V and J ends lost 3 bases and 12 bases respectively, with 18 bases between them. Written as DNA, the CDR3 is TGTGCCAGCTCACCTGGTCGACAGGTGGAGGACATATATTTT. This codes for CASSPGRQVEDIYF. The full variable domain, with the rest looked up from reference TRBV18 and TRBJ1-3, is NAGVMQNPRHLVRRRGQEARLRCSPMKGHSHVYWYRQLPEEGLKFMVYLQKENIIDESGMPKERFSAEFPKEGPSILRIQQVVRGDSAAYFCASSPGRQVEDIYFGEGSWLTVV.